This entry describes one T cell receptor beta chain. The antigen remains unidentified. These data come from a study of a mutant IDH1 vaccine in newly diagnosed glioma. Study at large: The therapy given earlier, which was standard therapy, consisted of radiotherapy, temozolomide, or both, and most of the patients received both. Overall study results and limits: Vaccination elicited immune responses in around 92% of patients.

Deletions cut 8 bases from V and 4 bases from J, with 18 bases between. Germline values: CDR1 SGHDN, CDR2 FVKESK. CDR3 length: 14 residues. The table came from immunoSEQ multiplex PCR; TCRdb's copy has only in-frame clones and leaves some out. This table holds fewer than 20,000 clones, about 80% found once. As for time point: baseline, week 1 (first vaccination visit). Treatment indicated: pre-vaccination baseline after standard-of-care therapy. Astrocytomas found in donors were new, WHO grade 3 or 4, IDH1-mutant and ATRX-lost. This sequence was found in a man aged 35 to 55 with glioma. The material sequenced was PBMCs, taken from a glioma patient treated with radiotherapy, temozolomide or both. The chain carries TRBV14 and TRBJ2-7; weak D call: TRBD1 (6 bases). For the CDR3, the DNA is TGTGCCAGCGCGACTTGGCAGGGGTTGTACGAGCAGTACTTC. This gives the protein CASATWQGLYEQYF.